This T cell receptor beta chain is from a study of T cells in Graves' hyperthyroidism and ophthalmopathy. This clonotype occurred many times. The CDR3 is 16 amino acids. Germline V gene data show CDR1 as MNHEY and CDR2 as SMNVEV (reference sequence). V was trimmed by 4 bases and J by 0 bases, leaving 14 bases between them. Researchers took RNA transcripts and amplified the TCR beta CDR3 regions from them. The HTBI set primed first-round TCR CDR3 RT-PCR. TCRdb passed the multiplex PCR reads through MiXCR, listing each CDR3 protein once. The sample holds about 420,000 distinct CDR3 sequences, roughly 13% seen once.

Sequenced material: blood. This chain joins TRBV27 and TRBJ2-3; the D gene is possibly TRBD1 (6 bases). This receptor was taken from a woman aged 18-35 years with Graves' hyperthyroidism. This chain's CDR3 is CASSYGQWTSTDTQYF. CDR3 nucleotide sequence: TGTGCCAGCAGTTACGGACAGTGGACTAGCACAGATACGCAGTATTTT.